The following is a T cell receptor (beta chain) sequence with its context. Germline lookup yields CDR1 SNHLY and CDR2 FYNNEI. The CDR3 extends over 13 amino acids. V was pared by 8 bases and J by 4 bases, with 1 base of the junction left unmatched. These data are taken from a study of blood T cell repertoires in COVID-19. Study details: Both acute and convalescent COVID-19 samples were obtained from the United States, Italy and Spain.

Participants came from about 24 US areas, aged about 18 to 100 years. The assay was immunoSEQ multiplex PCR, and TCRdb's table has in-frame clones only and misses some. The repertoire holds approximately 160,000 clones, with around 83% as singletons. The source is a woman in her 50s in a cohort exposed to, infected with or recovered from COVID-19 (not recorded which). Sequencing was done on a sample of PBMCs or T cells enriched from blood (not recorded which). The chain carries TRBV2 and TRBJ2-1; TRBD2 agrees at 11 bases. The CDR3 spells CASASGGYNEQFF. CDR3 nucleotide sequence: TGTGCCAGCGCTAGCGGGGGGTACAATGAGCAGTTCTTC. Full variable domain (rest looked up from reference TRBV2 and TRBJ2-1): EPEVTQTPSHQVTQMGQEVILRCVPISNHLYFYWYRQILGQKVEFLVSFYNNEISEKSEIFDDQFSVERPDGSNFTLKIRSTKLEDSAMYFCASASGGYNEQFFGPGTRLTVL.